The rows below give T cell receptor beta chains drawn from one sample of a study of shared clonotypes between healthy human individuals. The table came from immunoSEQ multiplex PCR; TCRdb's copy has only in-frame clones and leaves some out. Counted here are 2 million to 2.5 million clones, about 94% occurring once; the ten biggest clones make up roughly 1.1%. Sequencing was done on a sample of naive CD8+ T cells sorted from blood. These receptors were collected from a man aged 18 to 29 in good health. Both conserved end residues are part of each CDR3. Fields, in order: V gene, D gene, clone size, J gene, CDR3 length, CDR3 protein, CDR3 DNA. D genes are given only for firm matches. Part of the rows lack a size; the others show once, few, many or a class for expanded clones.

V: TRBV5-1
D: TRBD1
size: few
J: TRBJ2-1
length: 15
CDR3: CASSPDRGLGNEQFF
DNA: TGCGCCAGCAGTCCCGACAGGGGTCTTGGCAATGAGCAGTTCTTC

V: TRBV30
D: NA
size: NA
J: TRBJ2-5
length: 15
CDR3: CAWSPPDGRRETQYF
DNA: TGTGCCTGGAGTCCGCCGGACGGCCGCCGGGAGACCCAGTACTTC

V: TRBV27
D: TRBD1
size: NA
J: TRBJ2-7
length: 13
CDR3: CASSRDSNYEQYF
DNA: TGTGCCAGCAGCCGGGACAGTAACTACGAGCAGTACTTC

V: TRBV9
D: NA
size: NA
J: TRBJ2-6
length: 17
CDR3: CASSVVIQPSYEIILTF
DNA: TGTGCCAGCAGCGTAGTTATTCAACCGAGCTATGAGATCATCCTGACTTTC

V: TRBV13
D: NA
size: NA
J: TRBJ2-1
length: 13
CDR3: CASSHPGYNEQFF
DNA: TGTGCCAGCAGCCACCCAGGGTACAATGAGCAGTTCTTC

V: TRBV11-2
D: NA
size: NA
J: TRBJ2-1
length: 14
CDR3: CASSLVQPYNEQFF
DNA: TGTGCCAGCAGCTTAGTACAGCCCTACAATGAGCAGTTCTTC

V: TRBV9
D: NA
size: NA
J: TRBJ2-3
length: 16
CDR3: CASSVDREYGTDTQYF
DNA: TGTGCCAGCAGCGTAGACAGGGAATATGGCACAGATACGCAGTATTTT

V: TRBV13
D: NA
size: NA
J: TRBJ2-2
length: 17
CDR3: CASSLFGLQGSAGELFF
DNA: TGTGCCAGCAGCTTATTCGGTCTCCAGGGTTCGGCCGGGGAGCTGTTTTTT

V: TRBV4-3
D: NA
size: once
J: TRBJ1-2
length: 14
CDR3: CASSQVKGPYGYTF
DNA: TGCGCCAGCAGCCAAGTTAAGGGGCCGTATGGCTACACCTTC

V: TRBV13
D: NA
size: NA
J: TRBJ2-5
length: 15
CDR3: CASSSMAFALGAQYF
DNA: TGTGCCAGCAGCTCCATGGCCTTTGCGCTAGGGGCCCAGTACTTC

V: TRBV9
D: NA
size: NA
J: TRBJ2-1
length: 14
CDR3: CASSPEAGDNEQFF
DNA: TGTGCCAGCAGCCCAGAGGCAGGCGATAATGAGCAGTTCTTC

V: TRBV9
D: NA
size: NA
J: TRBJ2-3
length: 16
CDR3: CASSVGGRGPSDTQYF
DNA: TGTGCCAGCAGCGTAGGGGGGCGGGGACCATCAGATACGCAGTATTTT

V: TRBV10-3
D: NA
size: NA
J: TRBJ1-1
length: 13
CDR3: CAISDTANTEAFF
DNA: TGTGCCATCAGTGACACGGCGAACACTGAAGCTTTCTTT